The sequence of this T cell receptor beta chain was determined in a study of a mutant IDH1 vaccine in newly diagnosed glioma. Overall study: Treated patients showed a male proportion of around 60%, a female proportion of around 38%, and a mean age of around 40 years. Before enrollment, patients got radiotherapy alone, temozolomide alone, or mostly the combination.

Time point defined: baseline, week 1 (first vaccination visit). The treatment denotes: pre-vaccination baseline after standard-of-care therapy. Patients carried new grade 3 or 4 IDH1-mutant astrocytomas lacking nuclear ATRX. In regard to this clone: Its target is unknown.

Sequencing was performed with immunoSEQ multiplex PCR; in TCRdb, only in-frame clones are kept and a portion is missing. The sample lists about 92,000 clones, over 75% occurring once. This CDR3 comprises 15 residues. Study observations and caveats: Altogether, around 93% of patients exhibited vaccine-induced immune responses.

The TCR was taken from a man aged 35-49 years with glioma. This specimen was PBMCs, taken from a glioma patient treated with radiotherapy, temozolomide or both. The chain has TRBV21-1 and TRBJ2-1. TRBV21-1 has pseudogene status. CDR3 sequence reads: CASSRAGVTYNEQFF. The CDR3 nucleotides read TGTGCCAGCAGCAGAGCGGGGGTGACCTACAATGAGCAGTTCTTC.